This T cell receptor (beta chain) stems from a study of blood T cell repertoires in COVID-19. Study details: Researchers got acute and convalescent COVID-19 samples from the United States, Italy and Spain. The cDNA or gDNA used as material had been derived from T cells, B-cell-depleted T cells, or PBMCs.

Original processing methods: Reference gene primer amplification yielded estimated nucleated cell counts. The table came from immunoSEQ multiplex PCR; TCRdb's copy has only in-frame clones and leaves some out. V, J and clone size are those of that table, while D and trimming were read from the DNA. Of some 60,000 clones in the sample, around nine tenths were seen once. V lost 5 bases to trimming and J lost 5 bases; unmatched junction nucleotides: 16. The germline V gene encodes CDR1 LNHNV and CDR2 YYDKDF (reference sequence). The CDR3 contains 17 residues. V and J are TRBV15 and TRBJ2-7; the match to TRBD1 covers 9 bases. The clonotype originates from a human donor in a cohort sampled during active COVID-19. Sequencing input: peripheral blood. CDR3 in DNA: TGTGCCACCAGCGCTCAGCCGGGGGACAGGGTTCTTAACGAGCAGTACTTC. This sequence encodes CATSAQPGDRVLNEQYF. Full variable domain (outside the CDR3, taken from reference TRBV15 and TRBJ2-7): DAMVIQNPRYQVTQFGKPVTLSCSQTLNHNVMYWYQQKSSQAPKLLFHYYDKDFNNEADTPDNFQSRRPNTSFCFLDIRSPGLGDTAMYLCATSAQPGDRVLNEQYFGPGTRLTVT.